This passage covers 29 T cell receptor beta chains from one sample sequenced in a study of T cells in narcolepsy. Libraries were prepared by immunoSEQ multiplex PCR; TCRdb keeps only in-frame clonotypes and omits some of them. The sample has around 32,000 clones, roughly four fifths seen once; the top ten hold roughly 0.7%. Sequenced material: memory (CD45RA-) CD4+ T cells from blood. The receptor set was obtained from a human donor in good health.

This sequence joins TRBV28 and TRBJ2-1; the D gene is possibly TRBD1 (6 bases). The germline V gene encodes CDR1 MDHEN and CDR2 SYDVKM. The CDR3 totals 17 residues. V lost 6 bases and J lost 4, with 22 bases in between. The CDR3, as DNA: TGTGCCAGCAGACTTCAAGGATGGACAGCGAGTTACAATGAGCAGTTCTTC. Encoded protein: CASRLQGWTASYNEQFF.

This rearrangement joins TRBV6-5 to TRBJ1-2; D uncertain. Trimming removed 8 bases from V and 4 bases from J, with 8 bases in between. There are 11 residues in the CDR3. Germline V gives CDR1 MNHEY, CDR2 SVGAGI. CDR3 sequence reads: CASRSGYGYTF. The CDR3 DNA is TGTGCCAGCCGTTCGGGCTATGGCTACACCTTC.

This rearrangement joins TRBV19 to TRBJ2-3, with 7 bases aligning to TRBD1. Trimming at V came to 3 bases and at J to 1 base, leaving 7 bases not matched to a gene. The V gene's germline CDR1 is LNHDA and CDR2 SQIVND (reference sequence). The CDR3 extends over 16 amino acids. CDR3 protein: CASSIRGSTRTDTQYF. The CDR3 DNA is TGTGCCAGTAGTATCAGGGGGTCTACCCGCACAGATACGCAGTATTTT.

The rearrangement uses TRBV5-1 and TRBJ2-5; TRBD1 matches 8 bases. V was pared by 3 bases and J by 5 bases, with 6 bases of the junction left unmatched. Per germline, CDR1 SGHRS and CDR2 YFSETQ. The length of the CDR3 is 14 residues. CDR3 coding DNA: TGCGCCAGCAGCTCAGGGGGCGGTCAGGAGACCCAGTACTTC. Translation gives CASSSGGGQETQYF. Variable domain in full (rest from reference TRBV5-1 and TRBJ2-5): KAGVTQTPRYLIKTRGQQVTLSCSPISGHRSVSWYQQTPGQGLQFLFEYFSETQRNKGNFPGRFSGRQFSNSRSEMNVSTLELGDSALYLCASSSGGGQETQYFGPGTRLLVL.

The chain links TRBV9 to TRBJ2-3; tentatively, D is TRBD1 (6 bases). Germline V gene data show CDR1 as SGDLS and CDR2 as YYNGEE. This CDR3 region has 14 residues. Trimming took 0 bases from V and 3 from J, leaving 8 bases between them. The CDR3 here is CASSVGQATDTQYF. DNA of the CDR3: TGTGCCAGCAGCGTAGGACAGGCGACAGATACGCAGTATTTT.

This clone was seen more than once but under ten times. The chain is built from TRBV4-3 and TRBJ2-3, with TRBD1 matching 9 bases. Germline CDR1 and CDR2: LGHNA and YSLEER. The junction had 8 bases not matched to a gene; V was cut back by 4 bases and J by 3 bases. This CDR3 spans 16 amino acids. The CDR3 loop is CASSRYRGQRTDTQYF. CDR3 coding DNA: TGCGCCAGCAGCCGCTACAGGGGGCAGAGGACAGATACGCAGTATTTT.

This clone was observed a few times. The chain carries TRBV7-9 and TRBJ1-5; maybe TRBD1 (6 bases). The V end was cut by 1 base, the J end by 2 bases, with 6 bases between. In germline, CDR1 is SEHNR, CDR2 FQNEAQ (reference sequence). The CDR3 covers 14 residues. This CDR3 reads CASSLEGGNQPQHF. DNA of the CDR3: TGTGCCAGCAGCTTAGAGGGGGGCAATCAGCCCCAGCATTTT.

This clone was recorded once. The chain combines TRBV5-4 with TRBJ2-3; TRBD1 agrees at 8 bases. Trimming removed 4 bases from V and 1 base from J; junction bases left unmatched: 2. The CDR3 runs 14 residues. Germline CDR1 and CDR2: SGHNT and YYREEE (reference sequence). DNA for the CDR3: TGTGCCAGCAGCGACAGGGGCGGCACAGATACGCAGTATTTT. It translates to CASSDRGGTDTQYF.

CDR3 nucleotide sequence: TGTGCCAGCAGCCCGCAGGGGGCGAAAGCAGATACGCAGTATTTT. It yields the protein CASSPQGAKADTQYF. The rearrangement joins TRBV5-6 to TRBJ2-3; 8 positions agree with TRBD1. Germline loops: CDR1 SGHDT, CDR2 YYEEEE. There are 15 residues in the CDR3. Germline trimming cut 4 bases from V and 4 bases from J; bases unmatched to any gene: 8.

This chain joins TRBV28 and TRBJ1-5; D unresolved. There are 13 residues in the CDR3. Per the germline V gene, CDR1 is MDHEN and CDR2 is SYDVKM. V dropped 10 bases and J dropped 4 bases, with 14 bases sitting between them. CDR3 DNA: TGTGCCACCTACGGCAGAACAAATCAGCCCCAGCATTTT. It translates to CATYGRTNQPQHF.

The chain couples TRBV5-6 to TRBJ1-2; no clear D gene. The CDR3 loop spans 15 amino acids. Trimming left V 0 bases short and J 0 bases short, with 9 bases between. Looked up from germline, CDR1 is SGHDT and CDR2 is YYEEEE. CDR3 coding DNA: TGTGCCAGCAGCTTGGCCCAGTTGCCTAACTATGGCTACACCTTC. This encodes CASSLAQLPNYGYTF.

This chain links TRBV2 with TRBJ1-1, with 9 bases lining up with TRBD1. The germline CDR1 and CDR2 sequences are SNHLY and FYNNEI. This CDR3 is built from 14 residues. After removal of 7 bases from V and 5 bases from J, the junction contained 8 bases not matched to a gene. CDR3 loop: CASTAGTGRTEAFF. In DNA, the CDR3 is TGTGCCAGCACCGCCGGGACAGGGCGGACTGAAGCTTTCTTT.

The chain couples TRBV7-9 to TRBJ2-1; a weak D match, TRBD2 (6 bases). Trimming removed 5 bases at V and 8 bases at J, with 16 bases between. Germline CDR1 is SEHNR and CDR2 is FQNEAQ (reference sequence). CDR3 length: 14 amino acids. CDR3 in amino acids: CASSLPARGYEQFF. CDR3 coding DNA: TGTGCCAGCAGCCTCCCGGCACGGGGGTATGAGCAGTTCTTC.

The chain carries TRBV19 and TRBJ2-4, with TRBD2 identical over 11 bases. Germline CDR1 and CDR2: LNHDA and SQIVND (reference sequence). CDR3 length equals 15 residues. Germline trimming cut 1 base from V and 7 bases from J; bases unmatched to any gene: 3. CDR3 in DNA: TGTGCCAGTAGTATAGTAGCGGGGGGGCCGAACATTCAGTACTTC. This translates into CASSIVAGGPNIQYF.

The V gene is TRBV7-2, the J gene TRBJ2-7; 9 bases map to TRBD2. Unmatched junction bases numbered 8, after V lost 5 bases and J lost 3 bases. The CDR3 contains 15 residues. CDR1 and CDR2 from the germline V gene are SGHTA and FQGNSA. The CDR3 loop is CASSLTSGYGYEQYF. Here the CDR3 DNA reads TGTGCCAGCAGCCTCACTAGCGGGTATGGCTACGAGCAGTACTTC.

The gene calls are TRBV2 and TRBJ1-1; no definite D call. V was shortened by 2 bases and J by 6 bases, with 16 bases between the two germline ends. Germline assignment: CDR1 SNHLY and CDR2 FYNNEI. The CDR3 contains 15 residues. CDR3 DNA: TGTGCCAGCAGTGAATCAGAGGGCCCTAGGCCTGAAGCTTTCTTT. Translating it yields CASSESEGPRPEAFF.

The chain links TRBV18 to TRBJ1-1; D is undetermined. Germline CDR1 reads KGHSH; CDR2 reads LQKENI. Between the trimmed V and J ends, which lost 0 bases and 1 base, there was a span of 3 bases. This CDR3 spans 13 amino acids. Here the CDR3 reads CASSPPGNTEAFF. The CDR3 DNA reads TGTGCCAGCTCACCACCGGGGAACACTGAAGCTTTCTTT.

The V call is TRBV7-6, the J call TRBJ2-4; 9 bases agree with TRBD1. J was trimmed by 11 bases and V by 5 bases; bases with no gene match: 10. The germline V gene has CDR1 SGHVS and CDR2 FNYEAQ. The CDR3 is 14 residues long. Here the CDR3 DNA reads TGTGCCAGCAGCCTAGAGGACAGGGGCGGGTTTCAGTACTTC. Translation gives CASSLEDRGGFQYF.

The rearrangement uses TRBV30 and TRBJ1-3; 9 bases are shared with TRBD1. The length of the CDR3 is 14 residues. The trim removed 5 bases at V and 3 bases at J, leaving 5 bases unmatched. Per germline, CDR1 GTSNPN and CDR2 SVGIG (reference sequence). The DNA for the CDR3 is TGTGCCTGGCAGGACAGGGGATTTGGAAACACCATATATTTT. It translates to CAWQDRGFGNTIYF.

The chain uses TRBV9 and TRBJ1-2; weak D call: TRBD1 (5 bases). The CDR3 covers 14 residues. Trimming stripped 0 bases from V and 2 bases from J, with 8 bases between. Germline loops: CDR1 SGDLS, CDR2 YYNGEE. The CDR3 region is CASSVGQMNYGYTF. In nucleotides, the CDR3 is TGTGCCAGCAGCGTAGGACAGATGAACTATGGCTACACCTTC.

CDR3 region: CASFSISGGAINEQFF. Written as DNA, the CDR3 is TGTGCCAGCTTCAGCATCAGCGGGGGGGCAATTAATGAGCAGTTCTTC. The chain couples TRBV18 to TRBJ2-1, with 10 bases lining up with TRBD2. V gave up 7 bases and J gave up 7 bases; unmatched junction bases: 13. Germline V CDR1 and CDR2: KGHSH, LQKENI. There are 16 residues in the CDR3.

This chain joins TRBV5-1 and TRBJ1-4; D ambiguous. Germline V gives CDR1 SGHRS, CDR2 YFSETQ. The CDR3 sequence is 15 residues long. V was clipped by 4 bases and J by 5 bases, with 15 bases between them. CDR3 sequence: CASSLGRLKNEKLFF. Written as DNA, the CDR3 is TGCGCCAGCAGCCTTGGACGGCTTAAAAATGAAAAACTGTTTTTT.

This clone was detected a few times. The CDR3 DNA reads as TGTGCCAGCAGCGTAGGGGGACTATGGGAGAAGACCCAGTACTTC. Protein product: CASSVGGLWEKTQYF. The chain is built from TRBV9 and TRBJ2-5; 7 bases agree with TRBD2. The length of the CDR3 is 15 residues. Germline-derived CDR1 and CDR2 are SGDLS and YYNGEE. The junction had 8 bases not matched to a gene; V was cut back by 0 bases and J by 6 bases.

This clone was recorded a few times. This chain links TRBV7-2 with TRBJ1-5; D gene ambiguous. Germline CDR1 is SGHTA and CDR2 is FQGNSA. The CDR3 sequence is 15 residues long. V was pared by 4 bases and J by 8 bases, with 18 bases between. CDR3 sequence (DNA): TGTGCCAGCAGCTCCCCCGAAGGGCTGGGTGAGCCCCAGCATTTT. The encoded protein is CASSSPEGLGEPQHF.

V is TRBV5-3 and J is TRBJ1-5; possibly TRBD1 for D (6 bases). TRBV5-3 is reported as an ORF; its role is uncertain. V lost 4 bases to trimming and J lost 0 bases, with 32 bases between them. This CDR3 has 22 residues. The CDR3 sequence is CARSPSWSLRGVNRASNQPQHF. The CDR3 DNA reads as TGTGCCAGAAGCCCCTCCTGGTCGCTAAGGGGAGTTAACAGGGCTAGCAATCAGCCCCAGCATTTT.

The rearrangement uses TRBV11-3 and TRBJ2-7; the match to TRBD1 covers 10 bases. CDR3 length: 16 amino acids. The germline V gene has CDR1 SGHNT and CDR2 YENEEA. The junction had 8 bases not matched to a gene; V was cut back by 5 bases and J by 1 base. The CDR3 nucleotides read TGTGCCAGCAGCCGGGGGGCGGGACAGGGGTCCTACGAGCAGTACTTC. It yields the protein CASSRGAGQGSYEQYF. The full variable domain, completed using reference TRBV11-3 and TRBJ2-7, is EAGVVQSPRYKIIEKKQPVAFWCNPISGHNTLYWYLQNLGQGPELLIRYENEEAVDDSQLPKDRFSAERLKGVDSTLKIQPAELGDSAVYLCASSRGAGQGSYEQYFGPGTRLTVT.

This chain joins TRBV19 and TRBJ2-1; a possible D gene is TRBD1 (6 bases). Per germline, CDR1 LNHDA and CDR2 SQIVND (reference sequence). Trimming cost V 4 bases and J 0 bases, with 28 bases left between them. CDR3 length: 21 amino acids. The CDR3 sequence: CASSKSPPALGSGDSYNEQFF. CDR3 in DNA: TGTGCCAGTAGTAAATCCCCCCCCGCTTTGGGGTCAGGGGACTCCTACAATGAGCAGTTCTTC.

The chain joins TRBV27 to TRBJ1-5; tentative D call: TRBD1 (6 bases). The CDR3 contains 15 residues. Germline assignment: CDR1 MNHEY and CDR2 SMNVEV (reference sequence). V lost 3 bases and J lost 4, with 13 bases in between. CDR3 region: CASSLNSQGNQPQHF. The CDR3 bases are TGTGCCAGCAGTTTGAACAGCCAGGGGAATCAGCCCCAGCATTTT.

In DNA form, the CDR3 reads TGTGCCAGCAGCTTAGTAAGCGGGGTTAGCTCCTACGAGCAGTACGTC. It encodes CASSLVSGVSSYEQYV. V is TRBV7-8 and J is TRBJ2-7; 7 bases agree with TRBD2. Germline loops: CDR1 SGHVS, CDR2 FQNEAQ. J was trimmed by 0 bases and V by 1 base; bases with no gene match: 6. The CDR3 is made up of 16 amino acids.